The rows below give T cell receptor beta chains drawn from one sample of a study of blood T cell repertoires in COVID-19. Clones were read by immunoSEQ multiplex PCR, and TCRdb kept only the in-frame ones, dropping some. Found here are a few hundred thousand clones, more than 75% of them singletons; the top ten hold over 2.5%. Source material: peripheral blood. Every receptor here comes from a man aged 60 to 75 with acute or convalescent COVID-19. Both conserved end residues are part of each CDR3. The order of the fields is CDR3 DNA, CDR3 protein, D gene, V gene, J gene, clone size. The D gene is left open where the match is weak. A row's size may be missing; if present it is once, few, many or a size class.

CDR3nt: TGTGCCAGCAGCGAGGACAGGGCTGGGGCCAACGTCCTGACTTTC
CDR3aa: CASSEDRAGANVLTF
d_gene: TRBD1
v_gene: TRBV6-2/TRBV6-3
j_gene: TRBJ2-6
abundance: NA

CDR3nt: TGTGCCAGCAGCACCGCCAGGGGGGCCGTCTACAATGAGCAGTTCTTC
CDR3aa: CASSTARGAVYNEQFF
d_gene: NA
v_gene: TRBV7-9
j_gene: TRBJ2-1
abundance: NA

CDR3nt: TGTGCCAGCAGCCCGGCTGGAGCGGGGGGGCAGAATGAGCAGTTCTTC
CDR3aa: CASSPAGAGGQNEQFF
d_gene: TRBD2
v_gene: TRBV7-9
j_gene: TRBJ2-1
abundance: NA

CDR3nt: TGTGCCAGCAGCAGACGGGACTACGCGAACACCGGGGAGCTGTTTTTT
CDR3aa: CASSRRDYANTGELFF
d_gene: TRBD2
v_gene: TRBV9
j_gene: TRBJ2-2
abundance: NA

CDR3nt: TGTGCCACCAGTGCCCCCTTGGGACCCGCGGGAGGCTATGGCTACACCTTC
CDR3aa: CATSAPLGPAGGYGYTF
d_gene: NA
v_gene: TRBV24-1
j_gene: TRBJ1-2
abundance: NA

CDR3nt: TGTGCCAGCAGCTTAGGAGTAGGGGCCACGAACACTGAAGCTTTCTTT
CDR3aa: CASSLGVGATNTEAFF
d_gene: NA
v_gene: TRBV7-9
j_gene: TRBJ1-1
abundance: NA

CDR3nt: TGTGCCAGCAGCTCACGGTCGGGGATCTACGAGCAGTACTTC
CDR3aa: CASSSRSGIYEQYF
d_gene: NA
v_gene: TRBV2
j_gene: TRBJ2-7
abundance: few

CDR3nt: TGTGCCAGCAAGTTCGGCTCTGGGGCCAACGTCCTGACTTTC
CDR3aa: CASKFGSGANVLTF
d_gene: NA
v_gene: TRBV2
j_gene: TRBJ2-6
abundance: NA

CDR3nt: TGTGCCAGCAGTCCAAGGGACAGGCTGAGATCCCTACATTCACCCCTCCACTTT
CDR3aa: CASSPRDRLRSLHSPLHF
d_gene: TRBD1
v_gene: TRBV27
j_gene: TRBJ1-6
abundance: many

CDR3nt: TGCGCCAGCAGCTTGGGCGCGGCATCCTACAATGAGCAGTTCTTC
CDR3aa: CASSLGAASYNEQFF
d_gene: NA
v_gene: TRBV5-1
j_gene: TRBJ2-1
abundance: few

CDR3nt: TGTGCCAGCACCCTTTCCGGGACAGGGTTGATGCAGCCCCAGCATTTT
CDR3aa: CASTLSGTGLMQPQHF
d_gene: TRBD1
v_gene: TRBV28
j_gene: TRBJ1-5
abundance: NA

CDR3nt: TGCGCCAGCAGCTTGGACGGTGGGCGGGAAGATGGCTACACCTTC
CDR3aa: CASSLDGGREDGYTF
d_gene: NA
v_gene: TRBV5-1
j_gene: TRBJ1-2
abundance: NA

CDR3nt: TGTGCCAGCATCGGGAACACCATATATTTT
CDR3aa: CASIGNTIYF
d_gene: NA
v_gene: TRBV21-1
j_gene: TRBJ1-3
abundance: NA

CDR3nt: TGTGCCATTGGGACAACCTTACCCAATCAGCCCCAGCATTTT
CDR3aa: CAIGTTLPNQPQHF
d_gene: NA
v_gene: TRBV28
j_gene: TRBJ1-5
abundance: few

CDR3nt: TGTGCCAGTAGTATGGAAACAGGGGGCGCAGAGAATTCACCCCTCCACTTT
CDR3aa: CASSMETGGAENSPLHF
d_gene: TRBD1
v_gene: TRBV19
j_gene: TRBJ1-6
abundance: NA

CDR3nt: TGTGCCAGCAGTCTACAGGGATTGGGGACCCAGTACTTC
CDR3aa: CASSLQGLGTQYF
d_gene: NA
v_gene: TRBV12-3/TRBV12-4
j_gene: TRBJ2-5
abundance: once

CDR3nt: TGTGCCAGTAGTCGCTGGGACAGGGTCGTCTTC
CDR3aa: CASSRWDRVVF
d_gene: TRBD1
v_gene: TRBV19
j_gene: TRBJ2-7
abundance: NA

CDR3nt: TGTGCCAGCAGCCAAGAAAGGGGTGGTCGGCAGGAGACCCAGTACTTC
CDR3aa: CASSQERGGRQETQYF
d_gene: NA
v_gene: TRBV3-1/TRBV3-2
j_gene: TRBJ2-5
abundance: NA

CDR3nt: TGTGCCAGCTATCCGGCAGGGGGGAAGACCCAGTACTTC
CDR3aa: CASYPAGGKTQYF
d_gene: NA
v_gene: TRBV18
j_gene: TRBJ2-5
abundance: NA

CDR3nt: TGTGCCAGCAAAGCAGGGGTTACTGAAGCTTTCTTT
CDR3aa: CASKAGVTEAFF
d_gene: NA
v_gene: TRBV28
j_gene: TRBJ1-1
abundance: NA

CDR3nt: TGCGCCAGCAGTGAACAGGGTCGGCGGGGCTACACCTTC
CDR3aa: CASSEQGRRGYTF
d_gene: NA
v_gene: TRBV10-2
j_gene: TRBJ1-2
abundance: NA

CDR3nt: TGTGCCAGCAGCCAACGGGGTCTTCGGACTGAAGCTTTCTTT
CDR3aa: CASSQRGLRTEAFF
d_gene: NA
v_gene: TRBV14
j_gene: TRBJ1-1
abundance: NA

CDR3nt: TGTGCCAGCAGCCCCCCCGGCTCTGGGGCCAACGTCCTGACTTTC
CDR3aa: CASSPPGSGANVLTF
d_gene: NA
v_gene: TRBV5-4
j_gene: TRBJ2-6
abundance: NA

CDR3nt: TGTGCCAGCAGTGAAGGTCTAGCGGGGGGGCAAGAGACCCAGTACTTC
CDR3aa: CASSEGLAGGQETQYF
d_gene: TRBD2
v_gene: TRBV6-1
j_gene: TRBJ2-5
abundance: NA

CDR3nt: TGCGCCAGCAGCCTACAGGGTACCCCTTACAATGAGCAGTTCTTC
CDR3aa: CASSLQGTPYNEQFF
d_gene: NA
v_gene: TRBV5-1
j_gene: TRBJ2-1
abundance: NA

CDR3nt: TGTGCCAGCAGTTACGACGGGCGGGCTGAAGCTTTCTTT
CDR3aa: CASSYDGRAEAFF
d_gene: NA
v_gene: TRBV6-5
j_gene: TRBJ1-1
abundance: few

CDR3nt: TGCGCCAGCAGCTCCCACAGGTCTCCCTCCTACGAGCAGTACTTC
CDR3aa: CASSSHRSPSYEQYF
d_gene: NA
v_gene: TRBV5-1
j_gene: TRBJ2-7
abundance: NA

CDR3nt: TGTGCCAGCAGTGAAGCCCCCGACAGCCTTAACTATGGCTACACCTTC
CDR3aa: CASSEAPDSLNYGYTF
d_gene: NA
v_gene: TRBV6-1
j_gene: TRBJ1-2
abundance: many

CDR3nt: TGTGTCAGCAGCTTTGGCCAGGGGGCGCGGAGCAATCAGCCCCAGCATTTT
CDR3aa: CVSSFGQGARSNQPQHF
d_gene: TRBD1
v_gene: TRBV7-9
j_gene: TRBJ1-5
abundance: NA

CDR3nt: TGCGCCAGCAGCTTGGCCCCGGGGTTCGACACTGAAGCTTTCTTT
CDR3aa: CASSLAPGFDTEAFF
d_gene: NA
v_gene: TRBV5-1
j_gene: TRBJ1-1
abundance: NA

CDR3nt: TGTGCCAGCAGCTTGCGGCAGGTGGGGGGGTACCAAGAGACCCAGTACTTC
CDR3aa: CASSLRQVGGYQETQYF
d_gene: TRBD2
v_gene: TRBV5-6
j_gene: TRBJ2-5
abundance: NA

CDR3nt: TGCAGTGCTAGTCAACCTGCCCCGGGACAGGGGAACTATGGCTACACCTTC
CDR3aa: CSASQPAPGQGNYGYTF
d_gene: TRBD1
v_gene: TRBV20-1
j_gene: TRBJ1-2
abundance: NA

CDR3nt: TGTGCCAGCTCAGGAACAGGGACAGGGGTTGAAAAACTGTTTTTT
CDR3aa: CASSGTGTGVEKLFF
d_gene: TRBD1
v_gene: TRBV2
j_gene: TRBJ1-4
abundance: once

CDR3nt: TGTGCCAGCAGTCCCCCATGGAACACTGAAGCTTTCTTT
CDR3aa: CASSPPWNTEAFF
d_gene: NA
v_gene: TRBV6-5
j_gene: TRBJ1-1
abundance: NA

CDR3nt: TGTGCCAGCAGCAAAGCGGGGGGGCTGACAGATACGCAGTATTTT
CDR3aa: CASSKAGGLTDTQYF
d_gene: TRBD2
v_gene: TRBV7-3
j_gene: TRBJ2-3
abundance: few

CDR3nt: TGTGCCAGCAGCTTAGTATCGCAGGGCGATGGCTACACCTTC
CDR3aa: CASSLVSQGDGYTF
d_gene: NA
v_gene: TRBV7-9
j_gene: TRBJ1-2
abundance: once

CDR3nt: TGCGCCAGCAGTTTTCAAGGGGGGGCGTATAATGAGCAGTTCTTC
CDR3aa: CASSFQGGAYNEQFF
d_gene: NA
v_gene: TRBV5-1
j_gene: TRBJ2-1
abundance: NA

CDR3nt: TGTGCCAGCAGCCGTCAGGGCGTTTCACCCCTCCACTTT
CDR3aa: CASSRQGVSPLHF
d_gene: NA
v_gene: TRBV3-1/TRBV3-2
j_gene: TRBJ1-6
abundance: NA

CDR3nt: TGTGCCAGCCGCCGGGACAGGGGCTACGAGCAGTACTTC
CDR3aa: CASRRDRGYEQYF
d_gene: TRBD1
v_gene: TRBV6-5
j_gene: TRBJ2-7
abundance: NA

CDR3nt: TGTGCCAGCAGCCCCCAGTCGAGGGCTAGCACAGATACGCAGTATTTT
CDR3aa: CASSPQSRASTDTQYF
d_gene: NA
v_gene: TRBV7-2
j_gene: TRBJ2-3
abundance: NA

CDR3nt: TGTGCCAGCAGCAATACGGGACAGGGGCGTTATAGCAATCAGCCCCAGCATTTT
CDR3aa: CASSNTGQGRYSNQPQHF
d_gene: NA
v_gene: TRBV21-1
j_gene: TRBJ1-5
abundance: NA

CDR3nt: TGTGCCAGCTGGGGACAGGGGGCCCGGCCCCTCCACTTT
CDR3aa: CASWGQGARPLHF
d_gene: TRBD1
v_gene: TRBV5-8
j_gene: TRBJ1-6
abundance: NA

CDR3nt: TGTGCCAGCAGCTCATCCCCCGGTAGCTCCTACAATGAGCAGTTCTTC
CDR3aa: CASSSSPGSSYNEQFF
d_gene: NA
v_gene: TRBV7-2
j_gene: TRBJ2-1
abundance: many

CDR3nt: TGTGCCAGCAGCGTAATGCCGGGGGACACTGAAGCTTTCTTT
CDR3aa: CASSVMPGDTEAFF
d_gene: NA
v_gene: TRBV9
j_gene: TRBJ1-1
abundance: NA

CDR3nt: TGCGCCAGCAGCGGGACAGGGATTGAAAAACTGTTTTTT
CDR3aa: CASSGTGIEKLFF
d_gene: TRBD1
v_gene: TRBV5-1
j_gene: TRBJ1-4
abundance: NA

CDR3nt: TGTGCCAGCAGCTTAGCGGGGCAGGGGGCACCTAATGAAAAACTGTTTTTT
CDR3aa: CASSLAGQGAPNEKLFF
d_gene: TRBD1
v_gene: TRBV7-6
j_gene: TRBJ1-4
abundance: NA

CDR3nt: TGTGCCAGCAGTAGGCGTGAGGGCAATCAGCCCCAGCATTTT
CDR3aa: CASSRREGNQPQHF
d_gene: NA
v_gene: TRBV27
j_gene: TRBJ1-5
abundance: few

CDR3nt: TGTGCCAGCAGTTACCCCTCGGGTAGGGAAGCTTTCTTT
CDR3aa: CASSYPSGREAFF
d_gene: NA
v_gene: TRBV6-5
j_gene: TRBJ1-1
abundance: NA

CDR3nt: TGTGCCACCAGCAGCCAACAGGGGAGGACAAAGACCCAGTACTTC
CDR3aa: CATSSQQGRTKTQYF
d_gene: NA
v_gene: TRBV15
j_gene: TRBJ2-5
abundance: NA

CDR3nt: TGTGCCTGGACCCGATTAGGGGCGGAAGGCTACACCTTC
CDR3aa: CAWTRLGAEGYTF
d_gene: NA
v_gene: TRBV30
j_gene: TRBJ1-2
abundance: many